These 28 T cell receptor beta chains were all obtained from the same sample, sequenced in a study of beta chain features in type 1 diabetes. Study-level results: People with Type 1 diabetes carried modestly yet significantly shorter TCRB CDR3s in all four CD4+ subsets.

The antigens for these receptors are not known. What was sequenced were expressed TCRB transcripts, since all of the isolated RNA had been reverse transcribed. Libraries were prepared by immunoSEQ multiplex PCR; TCRdb keeps only in-frame clonotypes and omits some of them. The table lists 150,000 to 200,000 clones, 6.5% to 8.5% of them singletons. Sequenced: central memory CD4+ T cells from blood. These receptor sequences come from a man between 18 and 35 years old with type 1 diabetes.

The V and J genes are TRBV6-5 and TRBJ1-2, with 8 bases aligning to TRBD1. The CDR3 sequence is 13 residues long. Unmatched junction bases numbered 6, after V lost 6 bases and J lost 6 bases. From germline, CDR1 is MNHEY and CDR2 SVGAGI. The CDR3 sequence: CASRWDRSNGYTF. CDR3 bases: TGTGCCAGCAGATGGGACAGGTCAAATGGCTACACCTTC.

Only a few counts were recorded for this clone. The J gene is TRBJ2-5, the V gene TRBV7-2; 16 bases are a match to TRBD2. The ends lost 5 bases at V and 4 bases at J; junction bases unmatched: 7. Germline loops: CDR1 SGHTA, CDR2 FQGNSA. The CDR3 runs 17 residues. The CDR3: CASSSGTSGGAPETQYF. Written as DNA, the CDR3 is TGTGCCAGCAGCAGTGGGACTAGCGGGGGGGCCCCAGAGACCCAGTACTTC.

The CDR3: CASSGIRETQYF. CDR3 sequence (DNA): TGTGCCAGCAGCGGGATCAGGGAGACCCAGTACTTC. The chain carries TRBV28 and TRBJ2-5, with a possible D match to TRBD2 (5 bases). The CDR3 loop spans 12 amino acids. Trimming left V 6 bases short and J 5 bases short, with 10 bases between. Germline CDR1 is MDHEN and CDR2 is SYDVKM.

V gene TRBV6-5 combines with J gene TRBJ2-6, with D hard to call. The CDR3 extends over 15 amino acids. V was cut by 6 bases and J by 0 bases, with 9 bases left in between. Germline V gives CDR1 MNHEY, CDR2 SVGAGI. The CDR3, as DNA: TGTGCCAGCAGAACCGGTTTCTCTGGGGCCAACGTCCTGACTTTC. It translates to CASRTGFSGANVLTF.

This clone was counted a few times. The chain combines TRBV7-9 with TRBJ1-2; TRBD1 aligns across 7 bases. Trimming removed 1 base from V and 6 bases from J; junction bases left unmatched: 8. The CDR3 spans 15 residues. Germline lookup yields CDR1 SEHNR and CDR2 FQNEAQ (reference sequence). The chain's CDR3 is CASSLEVAGQHGYTF. The CDR3 DNA follows: TGTGCCAGCAGCTTAGAAGTTGCGGGACAGCATGGCTACACCTTC.

The chain joins TRBV7-9 to TRBJ1-1; no clear D gene. The germline V and J ends were trimmed by 7 bases and 2 bases, with 17 bases remaining between them. Germline CDR1 SEHNR, CDR2 FQNEAQ (reference sequence). The CDR3 totals 15 residues. CDR3 protein: CASTHRENSNTEAFF. The CDR3, as DNA: TGTGCCAGCACCCATCGGGAGAACTCAAACACTGAAGCTTTCTTT.

This clone has a handful of counts. Other DNA sequences in this sample translate to the same CDR3. The V call is TRBV28, the J call TRBJ2-3; D uncertain. V lost 2 bases and J lost 5, with 2 bases in between. This CDR3 has 11 residues. CDR1 is MDHEN, CDR2 SYDVKM, per germline. The CDR3 DNA reads as TGTGCCAGCAGTTTACGAGATACGCAGTATTTT. Amino acid sequence: CASSLRDTQYF.

The chain joins TRBV5-1 to TRBJ1-1; D is possibly TRBD1 (5 bases). This CDR3 has 15 amino acids. Germline CDR1 and CDR2: SGHRS and YFSETQ. With 4 bases removed from V and 1 base from J, the gap between germline ends came to 14 bases. CDR3 residues: CASSPGDAWNTEAFF. The CDR3 bases are TGCGCCAGCAGCCCGGGGGACGCCTGGAACACTGAAGCTTTCTTT.

The chain has TRBV4-3 and TRBJ1-1, with a tentative D call TRBD1 (5 bases). Deletions cut 0 bases from V and 6 bases from J, with 14 bases between. The V gene's germline CDR1 is LGHNA and CDR2 YSLEER. The CDR3 consists of 15 residues. CDR3 amino acids: CASSQDIGARPEAFF. As DNA, the CDR3 is TGCGCCAGCAGCCAAGATATAGGGGCCAGACCTGAAGCTTTCTTT.

The J gene is TRBJ1-1, the V gene TRBV7-9; tentative D call: TRBD1 (5 bases). Per germline, CDR1 SEHNR and CDR2 FQNEAQ (reference sequence). The V end was cut by 1 base, the J end by 1 base, with 10 bases between. This CDR3 is 15 amino acids long. The CDR3 protein is CASSLGAGWNTEAFF. The CDR3 DNA reads TGTGCCAGCAGCTTAGGGGCAGGGTGGAACACTGAAGCTTTCTTT.

This chain uses TRBV7-9 with TRBJ2-2, with D possibly being TRBD2 (5 bases). V lost 2 bases to trimming and J lost 4 bases, with 11 bases between them. Germline loops: CDR1 SEHNR, CDR2 FQNEAQ (reference sequence). The CDR3 is 15 amino acids. DNA of the CDR3: TGTGCCAGCAGCTTATATCGGGGTTCCACCGGGGAGCTGTTTTTT. Its translation: CASSLYRGSTGELFF.

V and J are TRBV28 and TRBJ2-1; TRBD2 might be the D (6 bases). This CDR3 is 15 amino acids long. The germline V gene encodes CDR1 MDHEN and CDR2 SYDVKM. Trimming took off 3 bases at V and 7 bases at J, with 16 bases between the two ends. CDR3 DNA: TGTGCCAGCAGTTTGAGGACTATCCCCGTGAATGAGCAGTTCTTC. Translated: CASSLRTIPVNEQFF. Variable domain in full (rest from reference TRBV28 and TRBJ2-1): DVKVTQSSRYLVKRTGEKVFLECVQDMDHENMFWYRQDPGLGLRLIYFSYDVKMKEKGDIPEGYSVSREKKERFSLILESASTNQTSMYLCASSLRTIPVNEQFFGPGTRLTVL.

The chain employs TRBV9 and TRBJ1-5; D remains ambiguous. The germline gives CDR1 SGDLS, CDR2 YYNGEE. CDR3 size: 15 residues. V gave up 0 bases and J gave up 3 bases, with 10 bases separating them. The CDR3 nucleotides read TGTGCCAGCAGCGTAGGCCCAGAACACAATCAGCCCCAGCATTTT. It translates to CASSVGPEHNQPQHF. Filled out from reference TRBV9 and TRBJ1-5, the complete variable domain reads DSGVTQTPKHLITATGQRVTLRCSPRSGDLSVYWYQQSLDQGLQFLIQYYNGEERAKGNILERFSAQQFPDLHSELNLSSLELGDSALYFCASSVGPEHNQPQHFGDGTRLSIL.

The chain carries TRBV20-1 and TRBJ2-1; TRBD2 is a possible D gene (5 bases). Germline assignment: CDR1 DFQATT and CDR2 SNEGSKA (reference sequence). This CDR3 spans 11 amino acids. Trimming removed 5 bases at V and 9 bases at J, with 11 bases between. The CDR3 DNA sequence: TGCAGTGCTTCCGCGGAGGTTGAGCAGTTCTTC. It codes for CSASAEVEQFF.

V and J are TRBV7-2 and TRBJ1-1, with D perhaps matching TRBD1 (6 bases). The CDR3 runs 16 residues. Trimming removed 5 bases from V and 1 base from J, with 17 bases in between. The V gene's germline CDR1 is SGHTA and CDR2 FQGNSA. The CDR3 loop reads CASSPYPTGGNTEAFF. As DNA, the CDR3 is TGTGCCAGCAGCCCCTACCCGACAGGCGGGAACACTGAAGCTTTCTTT.

The rearrangement uses TRBV11-2 and TRBJ2-1; D remains unclear. Per germline, CDR1 SGHAT and CDR2 FQNNGV. The V and J ends lost 3 bases and 7 bases respectively, with 16 bases between them. The CDR3 length is 15 residues. The DNA of the CDR3 is TGTGCCAGCAGCTTGACGGGTCCGAGTGGGAATGAGCAGTTCTTC. Its translation: CASSLTGPSGNEQFF. Full variable domain (remainder filled in from reference TRBV11-2 and TRBJ2-1): EAGVAQSPRYKIIEKRQSVAFWCNPISGHATLYWYQQILGQGPKLLIQFQNNGVVDDSQLPKDRFSAERLKGVDSTLKIQPAKLEDSAVYLCASSLTGPSGNEQFFGPGTRLTVL.

This clone appeared a few times. The chain carries TRBV18 and TRBJ1-2; no definite D call. Per germline, CDR1 KGHSH and CDR2 LQKENI. The length of the CDR3 is 14 residues. Between the trimmed V and J ends, which lost 6 bases and 6 bases, there was a span of 17 bases. The DNA of the CDR3 is TGTGCCAGCTCCCAAGACGGATTCGGGGATGGCTACACCTTC. Residues: CASSQDGFGDGYTF.

This chain joins TRBV28 and TRBJ2-7, with 8 bases identical to TRBD2. The CDR3 is 15 amino acids. Trimming at V came to 1 base and at J to 6 bases, leaving 8 bases not matched to a gene. Per the germline V gene, CDR1 is MDHEN and CDR2 is SYDVKM. CDR3 DNA: TGTGCCAGCAGTTTATCTTTAGGGGCGGGGGGCGAGCAGTACTTC. It encodes CASSLSLGAGGEQYF.

This clone has just a few counts. This chain links TRBV5-4 with TRBJ2-6; 8 nucleotides align to TRBD1. V shed 3 bases and J 10 bases; nucleotides not matched to a gene: 6. Per the germline V gene, CDR1 is SGHNT and CDR2 is YYREEE (reference sequence). The CDR3 spans 14 residues. In DNA form, the CDR3 reads TGTGCCAGCAGCTGGGTGACAGGGGTTAACGTCCTGACTTTC. Translated: CASSWVTGVNVLTF.

This clone came up a few times. The gene calls are TRBV5-6 and TRBJ2-7, with D tentatively TRBD2 (7 bases). Germline V CDR1 and CDR2: SGHDT, YYEEEE. The CDR3 spans 14 residues. The V end was cut by 3 bases, the J end by 9 bases, with 19 bases between. The CDR3 here is CASSSRPGGPRQYF. CDR3 sequence (DNA): TGTGCCAGCAGCTCTCGCCCGGGGGGCCCTAGGCAGTACTTC.

V usage is TRBV18 and J usage is TRBJ2-3; no clear D. Trimming stripped 4 bases from V and 0 bases from J, with 11 bases between. This CDR3 has 15 residues. Germline V gene sequence: CDR1 KGHSH, CDR2 LQKENI. The CDR3, as DNA: TGTGCCAGCTCACTTACACCACCTAGCACAGATACGCAGTATTTT. Encoded protein: CASSLTPPSTDTQYF.

The rearrangement joins TRBV2 to TRBJ2-5; 8 positions match TRBD2. The CDR3 spans 14 residues. Looked up from germline, CDR1 is SNHLY and CDR2 is FYNNEI. J lost 7 bases, V lost 7 bases, and 11 bases had no gene match. The CDR3 region has the DNA TGTGCCAGCATGCGGGAGCGGGAGAGGGCGACCCAGTACTTC. It encodes CASMRERERATQYF. The full variable domain, rest sourced from reference TRBV2 and TRBJ2-5, is EPEVTQTPSHQVTQMGQEVILRCVPISNHLYFYWYRQILGQKVEFLVSFYNNEISEKSEIFDDQFSVERPDGSNFTLKIRSTKLEDSAMYFCASMRERERATQYFGPGTRLLVL.

The chain is built from TRBV27 and TRBJ2-7, with D maybe TRBD2 (5 bases). The CDR3 spans 13 residues. The germline V gene encodes CDR1 MNHEY and CDR2 SMNVEV (reference sequence). The ends were cut back, 5 bases at V and 3 bases at J, with 11 bases in the middle. The chain's CDR3 is CASSIQLDYEQYF. In DNA, the CDR3 is TGTGCCAGCAGTATCCAACTAGACTACGAGCAGTACTTC.

The chain combines TRBV7-2 with TRBJ2-5; 10 nucleotides align to TRBD2. The ends lost 5 bases at V and 7 bases at J; junction bases unmatched: 13. Germline V lookup: CDR1 SGHTA, CDR2 FQGNSA. This CDR3 is built from 16 residues. CDR3 region: CASSPPSGGGFRTQYF. In nucleotides, the CDR3 is TGTGCCAGCAGCCCCCCTAGCGGGGGTGGCTTCCGGACCCAGTACTTC.

This rearrangement joins TRBV6-5 to TRBJ2-3; TRBD2 agrees at 7 bases. The germline V gene encodes CDR1 MNHEY and CDR2 SVGAGI. The CDR3 contains 15 residues. The junction had 4 bases not matched to a gene; V was cut back by 2 bases and J by 2 bases. This CDR3 reads CASSYSRGDTDTQYF. CDR3 in DNA: TGTGCCAGCAGTTACAGCCGGGGGGACACAGATACGCAGTATTTT.

The chain joins TRBV5-1 to TRBJ2-1; 11 bases match TRBD2. CDR1 is SGHRS, CDR2 YFSETQ, per germline. There are 18 residues in the CDR3. Losses at the gene ends were 4 bases for V and 0 bases for J; bases not matched to a gene: 9. The CDR3 DNA sequence: TGCGCCAGCAGCCCCGGGACTAGCGGCGTCAGCTCCTACAATGAGCAGTTCTTC. Translation gives CASSPGTSGVSSYNEQFF.

This clone was detected a few times. The genes are TRBV5-6 and TRBJ2-5, with 9 bases lining up with TRBD2. CDR1 is SGHDT, CDR2 YYEEEE, per germline. V lost 3 bases to trimming and J lost 4 bases; unmatched junction nucleotides: 4. This CDR3 comprises 14 residues. The CDR3 bases are TGTGCCAGCAGCTCGTTAGCGGGAGTAGAGACCCAGTACTTC. This encodes CASSSLAGVETQYF.

This clone was counted between two and nine times. This chain connects TRBV19 to TRBJ2-1, with TRBD1 identical over 7 bases. The CDR3 runs 15 residues. Looked up from germline, CDR1 is LNHDA and CDR2 is SQIVND (reference sequence). The J segment lost 0 bases and the V segment lost 7 bases, leaving 6 bases of the junction unmatched. The CDR3 loop is CASTGDRDSYNEQFF. The CDR3 region has the DNA TGTGCCAGTACTGGGGACAGAGACTCCTACAATGAGCAGTTCTTC.